The rows below give T cell receptor beta chains drawn from one sample of a study of T-cell reconstitution after alpha-beta-depleted transplantation in children. TCRdb ran MiXCR on the PCR reads and lists one entry per CDR3 protein. The sample lists approximately 240,000 distinct CDR3 sequences, more than 7.5% seen once, with approximately 5% in the top ten. The sequencing used PBMCs from the stem cell graft donor, collected from the stem cell graft. These TCRs come from a human donor who donated a stem cell graft to a child with SCID. Both conserved end residues are part of each CDR3. Each record gives: clone size, V gene, J gene, D gene, CDR3 protein, CDR3 DNA. A D gene is named only where the DNA matches it firmly. Size is stated for part of the rows, as once, few or many counts, or as a class when the clone is expanded.

size: many; V: TRBV29-1; J: TRBJ2-1; D: -; CDR3: CSVETTVGPWFF; DNA: TGCAGCGTTGAGACCACCGTTGGTCCCTGGTTCTTC
size: many; V: TRBV11-2; J: TRBJ2-2; D: -; CDR3: CASLWGTGELFF; DNA: TGTGCCAGCTTGTGGGGAACCGGGGAGCTGTTTTTT
size: many; V: TRBV5-1; J: TRBJ2-3; D: -; CDR3: CASSLQAPASTDTQYF; DNA: TGCGCCAGCAGCTTGCAGGCCCCAGCTAGCACAGATACGCAGTATTTT
size: many; V: TRBV12-3/TRBV12-4; J: TRBJ2-3; D: TRBD1; CDR3: CASSSDRGKQYF; DNA: TGTGCCAGCAGCTCCGACAGGGGGAAGCAGTATTTT
size: many; V: TRBV5-5; J: TRBJ2-5; D: -; CDR3: CASSSQGGPETQYF; DNA: TGTGCCAGCAGCTCACAGGGAGGTCCAGAGACCCAGTACTTC
size: many; V: TRBV29-1; J: TRBJ2-1; D: TRBD2; CDR3: CSVVSGTSPYNEQFF; DNA: TGCAGCGTTGTCTCCGGGACTAGCCCGTACAATGAGCAGTTCTTC
size: many; V: TRBV2; J: TRBJ2-1; D: TRBD2; CDR3: CASSLTSGVYNEQFF; DNA: TGTGCCAGCAGTCTAACTAGCGGGGTTTACAATGAGCAGTTCTTC
size: -; V: TRBV18; J: TRBJ1-1; D: -; CDR3: CASSPSGGLNTEAFF; DNA: TGTGCCAGCTCACCGTCCGGCGGCTTGAACACTGAAGCTTTCTTT
size: many; V: TRBV5-1; J: TRBJ1-6; D: TRBD1; CDR3: CASSTRTGKNSPLHF; DNA: TGCGCCAGCAGCACACGGACAGGGAAGAATTCACCCCTCCACTTT
size: many; V: TRBV10-3; J: TRBJ2-7; D: -; CDR3: CAISGTQLNRDYEQYF; DNA: TGTGCCATCAGTGGCACACAACTTAACAGGGATTACGAGCAGTACTTC
size: -; V: TRBV7-2; J: TRBJ1-2; D: TRBD1; CDR3: CASSAGGNYGYTF; DNA: TGTGCCAGCAGCGCAGGGGGCAACTATGGCTACACCTTC
size: few; V: TRBV6-2/TRBV6-3; J: TRBJ2-3; D: -; CDR3: CASTQRPSWTPTQYF; DNA: TGTGCCAGCACCCAAAGACCTAGTTGGACGCCTACGCAGTATTTT
size: many; V: TRBV20-1; J: TRBJ2-3; D: -; CDR3: CSARVGGFGTDTQYF; DNA: TGCAGTGCTAGAGTGGGTGGGTTTGGCACAGATACGCAGTATTTT
size: -; V: TRBV20-1; J: TRBJ2-7; D: -; CDR3: CSVTRGHSYEQYF; DNA: TGCAGTGTAACCCGGGGGCACTCCTACGAGCAATACTTC
size: many; V: TRBV7-2; J: TRBJ2-3; D: -; CDR3: CASSLGPTQYF; DNA: TGTGCCAGCAGCTTAGGGCCCACGCAGTATTTT
size: -; V: TRBV6-2/TRBV6-3; J: TRBJ2-7; D: -; CDR3: CASSPASYEQYF; DNA: TGTGCCAGCAGTCCCGCGAGCTACGAGCAGTACTTC
size: -; V: TRBV5-1; J: TRBJ2-1; D: -; CDR3: CASSLTQVSSYNEQFF; DNA: TGCGCCAGCAGCCTCACACAGGTCAGCTCCTACAATGAGCAGTTCTTC
size: many; V: TRBV5-1; J: TRBJ2-3; D: TRBD1; CDR3: CASSLMGQGADTQYF; DNA: TGCGCCAGCAGCTTGATGGGACAGGGGGCAGATACGCAGTATTTT
size: many; V: TRBV20-1; J: TRBJ2-5; D: TRBD1; CDR3: CSARQGTETQYF; DNA: TGCAGTGCTCGACAGGGGACGGAGACCCAGTACTTC
size: many; V: TRBV7-9; J: TRBJ2-3; D: -; CDR3: CASSSLPKATSTDTQYF; DNA: TGTGCCAGCAGCTCCCTCCCGAAAGCTACTAGCACAGATACGCAGTATTTT
size: -; V: TRBV12-3/TRBV12-4; J: TRBJ2-2; D: -; CDR3: CASTLILLQGGGTGELFF; DNA: TGTGCCAGCACCCTTATCCTTCTCCAGGGTGGGGGCACCGGGGAGCTGTTTTTT
size: -; V: TRBV24-1; J: TRBJ1-5; D: -; CDR3: CATSDGPTGVDQPQHF; DNA: TGTGCCACCAGTGATGGACCCACGGGGGTTGATCAGCCCCAGCATTTT
size: many; V: TRBV7-3; J: TRBJ2-2; D: TRBD1; CDR3: CASSPPGQGGGELFF; DNA: TGTGCCAGCAGCCCCCCGGGACAGGGTGGCGGGGAGCTGTTTTTT
size: many; V: TRBV3-1; J: TRBJ1-1; D: -; CDR3: CASNYPTDPLNTEAFF; DNA: TGTGCCAGCAACTATCCGACAGACCCCCTGAACACTGAAGCTTTCTTT
size: many; V: TRBV7-2; J: TRBJ1-2; D: TRBD1; CDR3: CASSRRGPSGGGYGYTF; DNA: TGTGCCAGCAGTCGAAGAGGGCCTTCAGGGGGAGGCTATGGCTACACCTTC